The present T cell receptor (beta chain) was sequenced within a study of cytomegalovirus exposure and HLA in healthy donors. Across the study: An early release of data contained tens of millions of unique TCRs, which came from HLA-typed donors.

The V end was cut by 7 bases, the J end by 6 bases, with 18 bases between. The germline V gene has CDR1 MNHEY and CDR2 SVGAGI. The CDR3 loop spans 14 amino acids. Regarding the study as a whole: Previous analysis showed most TCR beta V segments were productive about 87% or about 30% of the time. Because they were indistinguishable, some V segments, including TRBV6-2 and TRBV6-3, were excluded.

PCR amplification relied on 60 Vbeta primers (plus 13 Jbeta primers). Clones were sequenced by immunoSEQ multiplex PCR, and TCRdb holds only the in-frame ones, with some missing. Among 150,000 to 200,000 clones listed, 80% to 90% were seen once. This clone was detected once. The antigen remains unidentified. The receptor comes from a girl aged 2 to 9 in good health and CMV-seropositive. The chain uses TRBV6-5 and TRBJ2-5, with D maybe TRBD2 (6 bases). Sequencing was carried out using PBMCs. CDR3 DNA sequence: TGTGCCAGCACCCGATTAGGAGGGAGAAAGACCCAGTACTTC. Encoded protein: CASTRLGGRKTQYF.